The next 11 T cell receptor beta chains were all read from a single sample in a study of blood T cell repertoires in COVID-19 (dated by TCRdb to about 2020). Library preparation was by the immunoSEQ multiplex PCR assay. TCRdb provides this immuneACCESS table in a form limited to in-frame rearrangements. Some clones are lacking; in checked studies, under half of them reflect an unresolved V gene, and why the rest are absent is not known. This sample gives approximately 220,000 clones in total; 90% of them show up just once. The ten largest account for more than 13% of the sample. The specimen was PBMCs or T cells enriched from blood (not recorded which). The receptors come from a man younger than 45 who had been exposed to COVID-19.

V usage is TRBV7-3 and J usage is TRBJ1-1, with TRBD1 matching over 9 bases. From germline, CDR1 is SGHTA and CDR2 FQGTGA. The trim removed 5 bases at V and 1 base at J, leaving 2 bases unmatched. CDR3 length: 14 amino acids. The CDR3, as DNA: TGTGCCAGCAGCCCGGGACAGGGGAACACTGAAGCTTTCTTT. Translating gives CASSPGQGNTEAFF.

This clone came up a few times. The V and J genes are TRBV9 and TRBJ2-7; D uncertain. Germline assignment: CDR1 SGDLS and CDR2 YYNGEE. The CDR3 length is 13 residues. V lost 2 bases to trimming and J lost 0 bases, with 6 bases between them. This CDR3 is CASSVDISYEQYF. CDR3 nucleotides: TGTGCCAGCAGCGTCGACATCTCCTACGAGCAGTACTTC.

V is TRBV2 and J is TRBJ2-7; D is possibly TRBD2 (5 bases). The CDR3 is 13 residues long. Germline CDR1 SNHLY, CDR2 FYNNEI. With 6 bases removed from V and 8 bases from J, the gap between germline ends came to 17 bases. The CDR3 spells CASRYGLPLKQYF. The CDR3 coding sequence is TGTGCCAGCAGATACGGACTCCCCCTCAAGCAGTACTTC.

The chain recombines TRBV7-9 with TRBJ1-3; no definite D call. Germline CDR1 SEHNR, CDR2 FQNEAQ (reference sequence). CDR3 length: 14 residues. The V and J ends lost 4 bases and 3 bases respectively, with 10 bases between them. The CDR3 sequence: CASSSPSGGNTIYF. The CDR3, as DNA: TGTGCCAGCAGCTCTCCCTCGGGTGGAAACACCATATATTTT.

The chain is built from TRBV16 and TRBJ2-7; a weak D match, TRBD2 (5 bases). Deletions cut 0 bases from V and 4 bases from J, with 13 bases between. Germline lookup yields CDR1 KGHSY and CDR2 FQNENV. This CDR3 has 15 residues. The CDR3 sequence is CASSQSDWERYEQYF. In DNA, the CDR3 is TGTGCCAGCAGCCAATCGGATTGGGAGCGGTACGAGCAGTACTTC.

The chain joins TRBV3-1 (or the pseudogene TRBV3-2) to TRBJ2-5; 13 nucleotides line up with TRBD2. CDR3 length equals 17 residues. Trimming at V came to 3 bases and at J to 0 bases, leaving 4 bases not matched to a gene. CDR1 LGHDT and CDR2 YNNKEL come from the germline V gene (reference sequence). This CDR3 is CASSQTSGGKYQETQYF. For the CDR3, the DNA is TGTGCCAGCAGCCAGACTAGCGGGGGGAAGTACCAAGAGACCCAGTACTTC.

The V and J genes are TRBV4-1 and TRBJ1-4, with 7 bases matching TRBD1. Looked up from germline, CDR1 is MGHRA and CDR2 is YSYEKL. Losses at the gene ends were 1 base for V and 4 bases for J; bases not matched to a gene: 6. CDR3 length equals 16 residues. CDR3 nucleotides: TGCGCCAGCAGCCAAGTAGAGGGGGCCCGTAATGAAAAACTGTTTTTT. Translation gives CASSQVEGARNEKLFF.

The chain has TRBV3-1 (or the pseudogene TRBV3-2) and TRBJ2-5; no reliable D call. V was shortened by 0 bases and J by 7 bases, with 12 bases between the two germline ends. This CDR3 comprises 14 residues. CDR1 and CDR2 from the germline V gene are LGHDT and YNNKEL (reference sequence). The CDR3 region has the DNA TGTGCCAGCAGCCAAGATCAGAGGCCGGGGACCCAGTACTTC. Translating gives CASSQDQRPGTQYF.

The rearrangement uses TRBV4-3 and TRBJ1-2; D unclear. The CDR3 has 15 amino acids. CDR1 and CDR2 (germline): LGHNA, YSLEER. Deletions cut 0 bases from V and 8 bases from J, with 16 bases between. This chain's CDR3 is CASSQDIVDRQGYTF. DNA for the CDR3: TGCGCCAGCAGCCAAGATATTGTCGACCGACAAGGCTACACCTTC.

This clone occurred once. The gene calls are TRBV4-3 and TRBJ2-5, with 9 bases identical to TRBD2. In germline, CDR1 is LGHNA, CDR2 YSLEER. J was trimmed by 4 bases and V by 4 bases; bases with no gene match: 7. CDR3 size: 15 residues. The CDR3, as DNA: TGCGCCAGCAGCCCTCTAGCGGGGTATGGAGAGACCCAGTACTTC. It codes for CASSPLAGYGETQYF.

The chain carries TRBV5-8 and TRBJ1-1; 7 nucleotides line up with TRBD1. J gave up 5 bases and V 2 bases, and 9 bases lay outside the gene matches. The CDR3 has 15 amino acids. CDR1 is SGHTS and CDR2 is YDEGEE in the germline V gene. CDR3 sequence (DNA): TGTGCCAGCAGCTTAGGTGACAGGGTAGTGACTGAAGCTTTCTTT. It codes for CASSLGDRVVTEAFF.